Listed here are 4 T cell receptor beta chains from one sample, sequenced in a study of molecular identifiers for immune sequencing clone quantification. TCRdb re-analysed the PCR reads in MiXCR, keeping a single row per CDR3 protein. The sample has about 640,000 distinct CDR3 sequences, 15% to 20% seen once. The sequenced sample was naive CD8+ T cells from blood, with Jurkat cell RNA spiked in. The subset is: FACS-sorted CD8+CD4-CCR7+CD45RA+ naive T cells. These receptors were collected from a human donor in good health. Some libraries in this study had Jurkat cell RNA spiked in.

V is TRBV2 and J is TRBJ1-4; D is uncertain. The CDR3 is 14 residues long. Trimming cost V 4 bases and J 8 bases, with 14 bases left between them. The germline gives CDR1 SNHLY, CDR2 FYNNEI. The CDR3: CASSVRISDEKLFF. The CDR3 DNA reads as TGTGCCAGCAGTGTACGCATAAGTGACGAAAAACTGTTTTTT.

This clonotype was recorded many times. CDR3 sequence (DNA): TGTGCCAGCAGCGACAATCCCTTTTCCTACAATGAGCAGTTCTTC. Translated: CASSDNPFSYNEQFF. This chain connects TRBV25-1 to TRBJ2-1; D is undetermined. CDR1 and CDR2 (germline): MGHDK, SYGVNS. CDR3 length: 15 residues. The V end was cut by 6 bases, the J end by 1 base, with 13 bases between.

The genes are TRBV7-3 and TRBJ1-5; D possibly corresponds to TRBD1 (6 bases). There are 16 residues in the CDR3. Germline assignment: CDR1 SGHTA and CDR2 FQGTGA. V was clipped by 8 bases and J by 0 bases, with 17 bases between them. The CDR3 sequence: CASPWGRVASNQPQHF. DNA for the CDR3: TGTGCCAGCCCCTGGGGGCGCGTGGCTAGCAATCAGCCCCAGCATTTT.

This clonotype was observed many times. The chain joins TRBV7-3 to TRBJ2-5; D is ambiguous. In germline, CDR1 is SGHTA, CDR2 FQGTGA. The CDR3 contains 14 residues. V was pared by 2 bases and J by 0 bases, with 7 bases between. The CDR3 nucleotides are TGTGCCAGCAGCTTATCGTCAAACCAAGAGACCCAGTACTTC. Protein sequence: CASSLSSNQETQYF.